This passage covers 4 T cell receptor beta chains from one sample sequenced in a study of early T cells in non-severe SARS-CoV-2 infection. TCRdb independently ran MiXCR on the 5' RACE reads; one entry per CDR3 protein. In the table there are around 82,000 distinct CDR3 sequences, under 15% of which are singletons. Sequences were obtained from whole blood. Source of these receptors: an adult who was a healthcare worker with PCR-confirmed SARS-CoV-2 infection or an uninfected control (not recorded which).

This clonotype was recorded a few times. The DNA for the CDR3 is TGTGCCAGCACCCCAAGGACGGCCCAGCCCTACGAGCAGTACGTC. Residues: CASTPRTAQPYEQYV. This rearrangement joins TRBV5-5 to TRBJ2-7; no clear D. The CDR3 length is 15 residues. Germline CDR1 and CDR2: SGHKS and YYEKEE (reference sequence). V gave up 6 bases and J gave up 2 bases, with 18 bases separating them.

The rearrangement uses TRBV3-1 and TRBJ2-1, with a weak D call TRBD1 (5 bases). There are 16 residues in the CDR3. V lost 1 base to trimming and J lost 0 bases, with 10 bases between them. The germline gives CDR1 LGHDT, CDR2 YNNKEL (reference sequence). CDR3 residues: CASSQGQLSSYNEQFF. The CDR3 DNA reads as TGTGCCAGCAGCCAAGGACAGCTAAGCTCCTACAATGAGCAGTTCTTC.

CDR3 region: CASAARGVYNEQFF. The CDR3 region has the DNA TGTGCCAGCGCGGCGCGGGGGGTCTACAATGAGCAGTTCTTC. The chain joins TRBV2 to TRBJ2-1; 8 nucleotides line up with TRBD2. Germline V lookup: CDR1 SNHLY, CDR2 FYNNEI. This CDR3 is built from 14 residues. The trim removed 8 bases at V and 3 bases at J, leaving 6 bases unmatched.

Only a few counts were recorded for this clonotype. The chain has TRBV30 and TRBJ2-7; a weak D match, TRBD1 (6 bases). Germline-derived CDR1 and CDR2 are GTSNPN and SVGIG (reference sequence). This CDR3 is 14 amino acids long. Trimming shortened V by 3 bases and J by 3 bases, and 15 bases separated the two germline ends. The CDR3 DNA reads as TGTGCCTGGAGGCCCGGGACACATTTCTACGAGCAGTACGTC. Translation: CAWRPGTHFYEQYV.